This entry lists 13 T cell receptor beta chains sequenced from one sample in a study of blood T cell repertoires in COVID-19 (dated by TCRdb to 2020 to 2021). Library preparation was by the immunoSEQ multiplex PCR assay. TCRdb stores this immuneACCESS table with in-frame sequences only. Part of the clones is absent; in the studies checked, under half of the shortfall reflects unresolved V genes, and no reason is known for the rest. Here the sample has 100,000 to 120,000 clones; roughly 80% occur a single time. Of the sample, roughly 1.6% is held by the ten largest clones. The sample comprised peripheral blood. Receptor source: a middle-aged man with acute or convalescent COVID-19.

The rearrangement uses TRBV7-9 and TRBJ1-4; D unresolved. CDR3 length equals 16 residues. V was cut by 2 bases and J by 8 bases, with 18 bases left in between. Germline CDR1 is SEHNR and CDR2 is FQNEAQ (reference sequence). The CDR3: CASSLHWGESGEKLFF. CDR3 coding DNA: TGTGCCAGCAGCTTACACTGGGGAGAGTCCGGGGAAAAACTGTTTTTT.

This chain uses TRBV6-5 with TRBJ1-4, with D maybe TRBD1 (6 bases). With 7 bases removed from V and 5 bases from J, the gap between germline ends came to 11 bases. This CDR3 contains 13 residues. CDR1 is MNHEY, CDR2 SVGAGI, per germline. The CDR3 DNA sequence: TGTGCCAGCACCCTAACAGGGAATGAAAAACTGTTTTTT. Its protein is CASTLTGNEKLFF.

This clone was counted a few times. The CDR3 DNA follows: TGCGCCAGCAGTGTAGGGCAGGGCGTGTCACCCCTCCACTTT. Its protein is CASSVGQGVSPLHF. J is TRBJ1-6 and V is TRBV10-2; a possible D gene is TRBD1 (5 bases). The V end lost 4 bases, the J end lost 10 bases, and 14 bases lay between the germline ends. CDR1 is WSHSY, CDR2 SAAADI, per germline. The CDR3 extends over 14 amino acids.

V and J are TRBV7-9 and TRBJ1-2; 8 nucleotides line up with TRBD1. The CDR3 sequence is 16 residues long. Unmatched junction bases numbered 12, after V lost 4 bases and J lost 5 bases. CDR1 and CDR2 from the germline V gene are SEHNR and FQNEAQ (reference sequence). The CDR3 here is CASSSQDREFPYGYTF. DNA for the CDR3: TGTGCCAGCAGCTCCCAGGACAGGGAGTTTCCATATGGCTACACCTTC. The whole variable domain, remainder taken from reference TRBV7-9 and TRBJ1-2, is DTGVSQNPRHKITKRGQNVTFRCDPISEHNRLYWYRQTLGQGPEFLTYFQNEAQLEKSRLLSDRFSAERPKGSFSTLEIQRTEQGDSAMYLCASSSQDREFPYGYTFGSGTRLTVV.

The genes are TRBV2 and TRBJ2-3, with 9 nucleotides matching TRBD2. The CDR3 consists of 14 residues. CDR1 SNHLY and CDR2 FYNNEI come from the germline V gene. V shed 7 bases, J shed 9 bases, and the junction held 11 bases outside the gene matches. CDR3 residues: CASTAGGPPYTQYF. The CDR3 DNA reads TGTGCCAGCACGGCGGGGGGGCCCCCTTACACGCAGTATTTT.

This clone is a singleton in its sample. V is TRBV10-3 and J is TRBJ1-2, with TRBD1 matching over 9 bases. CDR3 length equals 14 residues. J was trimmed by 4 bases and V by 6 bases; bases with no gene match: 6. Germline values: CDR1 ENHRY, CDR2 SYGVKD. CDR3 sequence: CAIRVGQGTYGYTF. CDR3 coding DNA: TGTGCCATCAGGGTGGGACAGGGCACCTATGGCTACACCTTC.

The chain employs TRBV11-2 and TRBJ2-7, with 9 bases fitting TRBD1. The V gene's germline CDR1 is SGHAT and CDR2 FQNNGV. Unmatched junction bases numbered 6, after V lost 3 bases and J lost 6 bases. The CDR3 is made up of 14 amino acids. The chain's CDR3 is CASSFGTGTFEQYV. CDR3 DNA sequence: TGTGCCAGCAGCTTCGGGACAGGGACGTTCGAGCAGTACGTC.

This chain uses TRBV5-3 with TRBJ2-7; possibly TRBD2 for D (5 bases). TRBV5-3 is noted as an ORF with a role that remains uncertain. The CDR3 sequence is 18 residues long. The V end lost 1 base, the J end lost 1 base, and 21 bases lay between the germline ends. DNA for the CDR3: TGTGCCAGAAGCTTGTCAATAGTTTGGACTTTTCCTTCCTACGAGCAGTACTTC. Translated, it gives CARSLSIVWTFPSYEQYF.

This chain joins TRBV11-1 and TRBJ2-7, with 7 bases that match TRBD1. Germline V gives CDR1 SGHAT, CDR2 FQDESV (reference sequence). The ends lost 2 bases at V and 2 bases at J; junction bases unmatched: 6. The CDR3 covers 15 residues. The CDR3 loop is CASSLLTGETYEQYF. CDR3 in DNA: TGTGCCAGCAGCTTATTAACAGGGGAGACCTACGAGCAGTACTTC.

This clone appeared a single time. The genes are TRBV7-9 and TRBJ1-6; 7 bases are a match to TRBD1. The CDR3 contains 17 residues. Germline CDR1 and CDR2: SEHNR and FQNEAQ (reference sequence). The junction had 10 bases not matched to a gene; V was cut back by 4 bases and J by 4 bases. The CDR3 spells CASSSPGQTFYNSPLHF. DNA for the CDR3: TGTGCCAGCAGCTCTCCGGGACAGACTTTTTATAATTCACCCCTCCACTTT.

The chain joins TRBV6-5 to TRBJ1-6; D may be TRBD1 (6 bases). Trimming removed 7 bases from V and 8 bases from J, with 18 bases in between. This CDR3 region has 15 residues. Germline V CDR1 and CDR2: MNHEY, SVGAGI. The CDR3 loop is CASNSGQSNDSPLHF. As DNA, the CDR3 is TGTGCCAGCAATTCAGGACAGAGTAATGATTCACCCCTCCACTTT.

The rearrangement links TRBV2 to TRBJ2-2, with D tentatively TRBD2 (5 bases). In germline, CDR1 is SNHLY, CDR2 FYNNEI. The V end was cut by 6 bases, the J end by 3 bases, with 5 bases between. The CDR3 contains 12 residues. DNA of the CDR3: TGTGCCAGCAGGGGAGACACCGGGGAGCTGTTTTTT. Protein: CASRGDTGELFF.

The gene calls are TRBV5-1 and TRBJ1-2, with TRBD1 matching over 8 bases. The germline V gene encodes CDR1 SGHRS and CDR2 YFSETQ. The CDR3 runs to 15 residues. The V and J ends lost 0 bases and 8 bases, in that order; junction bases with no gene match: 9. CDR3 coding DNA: TGCGCCAGCAGCTTGGCCGGACAGGGATCAGAGGGCTACACCTTC. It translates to CASSLAGQGSEGYTF.